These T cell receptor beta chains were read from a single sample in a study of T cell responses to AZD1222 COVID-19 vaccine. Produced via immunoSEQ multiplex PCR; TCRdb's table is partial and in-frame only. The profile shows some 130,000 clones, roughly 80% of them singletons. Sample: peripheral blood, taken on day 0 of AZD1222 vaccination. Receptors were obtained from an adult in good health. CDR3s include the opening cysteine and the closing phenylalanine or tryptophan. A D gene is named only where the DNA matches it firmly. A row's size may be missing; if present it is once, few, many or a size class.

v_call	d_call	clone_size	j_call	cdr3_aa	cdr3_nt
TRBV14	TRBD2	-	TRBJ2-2	CASSQVRGGPGELFF	TGTGCCAGCAGCCAAGTTCGGGGGGGCCCCGGGGAGCTGTTTTTT
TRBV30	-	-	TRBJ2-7	CAWPVSGSYEQYF	TGTGCCTGGCCGGTTAGCGGCTCCTACGAGCAGTACTTC
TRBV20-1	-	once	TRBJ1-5	CSASQGSGQPQHF	TGCAGTGCTAGTCAGGGGTCGGGTCAGCCCCAGCATTTT
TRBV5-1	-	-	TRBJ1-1	CASSSGPNTEAFF	TGCGCCAGCAGCTCAGGGCCGAACACTGAAGCTTTCTTT
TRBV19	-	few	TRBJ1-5	CASSTGVLQPQHF	TGTGCCAGTAGCACAGGTGTTCTTCAGCCCCAGCATTTT
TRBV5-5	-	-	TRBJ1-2	CASSFGVDGYGYTF	TGTGCCAGCAGCTTCGGAGTGGATGGCTATGGCTACACCTTC
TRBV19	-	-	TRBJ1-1	CASSIRVSTEAFF	TGTGCCAGTAGTATAAGAGTTAGCACTGAAGCTTTCTTT
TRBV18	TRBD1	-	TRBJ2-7	CASSTLSGTGVAYEQYF	TGTGCCAGCTCAACACTATCCGGGACAGGGGTTGCCTACGAGCAGTACTTC
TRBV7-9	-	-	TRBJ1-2	CASSLVTQAGYTF	TGTGCCAGCAGCTTAGTTACCCAAGCTGGCTACACCTTC
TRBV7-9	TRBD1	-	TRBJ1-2	CASSPLRRTGYGYTF	TGTGCCAGCAGCCCCCTTAGGCGGACAGGGTATGGCTACACCTTC
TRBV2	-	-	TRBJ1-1	CASRVGVPNTEAFF	TGTGCCAGCAGAGTGGGAGTTCCGAACACTGAAGCTTTCTTT
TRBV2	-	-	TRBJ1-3	CASSPQGNTGNTIYF	TGTGCCAGCAGTCCACAGGGTAATACTGGAAACACCATATATTTT
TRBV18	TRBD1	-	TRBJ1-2	CASSPQGEGAYGYTF	TGTGCCAGCTCACCCCAGGGCGAGGGGGCCTATGGCTACACCTTC
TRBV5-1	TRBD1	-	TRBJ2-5	CASSSDRGGQTQYF	TGCGCCAGCAGCTCCGACAGGGGTGGACAGACCCAGTACTTC
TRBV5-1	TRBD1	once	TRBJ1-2	CASSPGTGRVGYTF	TGCGCCAGCAGCCCTGGGACAGGGCGAGTTGGCTACACCTTC
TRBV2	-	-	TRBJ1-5	CASSRGSGQPQHF	TGTGCCAGCAGTAGAGGGTCAGGTCAGCCCCAGCATTTT
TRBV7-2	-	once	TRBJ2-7	CASSSRVPRGYEQYF	TGTGCCAGCAGCTCCCGGGTCCCGCGGGGCTACGAGCAGTACTTC
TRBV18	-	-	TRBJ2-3	CASSPQQGTDTQYF	TGTGCCAGCTCACCTCAGCAGGGCACAGATACGCAGTATTTT
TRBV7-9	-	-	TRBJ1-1	CASTKPAGSPTEAFF	TGTGCCAGCACCAAGCCGGCGGGCAGTCCCACTGAAGCTTTCTTT
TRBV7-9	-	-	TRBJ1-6	CASSKQGPGGSPLHF	TGTGCCAGCAGCAAGCAGGGGCCCGGTGGGTCACCCCTCCACTTT
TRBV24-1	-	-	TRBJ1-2	CATSDSGGIYGYTF	TGTGCCACCAGTGATTCTGGCGGAATCTATGGCTACACCTTC
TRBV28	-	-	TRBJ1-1	CASSLVRENTEAFF	TGTGCCAGCAGTTTAGTAAGGGAGAACACTGAAGCTTTCTTT
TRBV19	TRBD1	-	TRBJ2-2	CASSPRDRGFTGELFF	TGTGCCAGTAGCCCCCGGGACAGGGGATTCACCGGGGAGCTGTTTTTT
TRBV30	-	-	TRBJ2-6	CAWQSGANVLTF	TGTGCCTGGCAGTCTGGGGCCAACGTCCTGACTTTC
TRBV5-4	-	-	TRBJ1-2	CASSSTTNYGYTF	TGTGCCAGCAGCTCGACAACAAACTATGGCTACACCTTC
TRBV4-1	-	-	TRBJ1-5	CASSQEEGQGYQPQHF	TGCGCCAGCAGCCAAGAGGAGGGTCAGGGTTATCAGCCCCAGCATTTT
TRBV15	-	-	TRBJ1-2	CATSRGRPGTNYGYTF	TGTGCCACCAGCAGAGGGCGGCCAGGTACTAACTATGGCTACACCTTC
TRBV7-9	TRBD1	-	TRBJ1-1	CASSGPPGQGAAFF	TGTGCCAGCAGCGGACCTCCGGGACAGGGGGCAGCTTTCTTT